The 28 T cell receptor beta chains presented below share a single source sample, sequenced in a study of shared clonotypes between healthy human individuals. TCRdb's table, derived via immunoSEQ multiplex PCR, lists solely in-frame clones and lacks some. Altogether millions of clones are present, more than 90% being singletons, with the ten largest covering 0.13% to 0.15%. Sequencing was done on a sample of naive CD4+ T cells sorted from blood. Subset specified: CD45RA+ positively selected. These receptor sequences come from a man between 18 and 35 years old in good health.

This chain connects TRBV7-9 to TRBJ1-1; tentatively, D is TRBD1 (6 bases). The CDR3 has 15 amino acids. The germline V gene encodes CDR1 SEHNR and CDR2 FQNEAQ (reference sequence). The V end was cut by 4 bases, the J end by 5 bases, with 17 bases between. The CDR3 sequence is CASSYYRDWSTEAFF. In nucleotides, the CDR3 is TGTGCCAGCAGCTACTACAGGGACTGGTCGACTGAAGCTTTCTTT.

The rearrangement uses TRBV9 and TRBJ2-1, with a weak D call TRBD2 (6 bases). Germline V gives CDR1 SGDLS, CDR2 YYNGEE. Trimming took off 2 bases at V and 4 bases at J, with 16 bases between the two ends. CDR3 length: 16 residues. CDR3 in amino acids: CASSVLGTGGYNEQFF. The CDR3 coding sequence is TGTGCCAGCAGCGTCCTCGGGACTGGGGGATACAATGAGCAGTTCTTC.

This sequence joins TRBV28 and TRBJ1-6; unclear D gene. V was cut by 3 bases and J by 6 bases, with 6 bases left in between. The CDR3 is 13 residues long. The germline V gene has CDR1 MDHEN and CDR2 SYDVKM. The CDR3 DNA reads TGTGCCAGCAGTTTCTCGGGTAATTCACCCCTCCACTTT. Translating it yields CASSFSGNSPLHF.

Written as DNA, the CDR3 is TGCGCCAGCACCGAACAGGGGCGGGGCGGGGAGCTGTTTTTT. This encodes CASTEQGRGGELFF. The genes are TRBV5-1 and TRBJ2-2, with D possibly being TRBD1 (7 bases). V was shortened by 6 bases and J by 7 bases, with 16 bases between the two germline ends. The CDR3 covers 14 residues. Germline CDR1 reads SGHRS; CDR2 reads YFSETQ.

This chain joins TRBV10-3 and TRBJ2-3; 7 bases match TRBD2. Trimming took 9 bases from V and 1 from J; bases not matched to a gene: 4. This CDR3 is built from 13 residues. The germline CDR1 and CDR2 sequences are ENHRY and SYGVKD. The CDR3 coding sequence is TGTGCCATGGGTCGGGGGGGCACAGATACGCAGTATTTT. Protein sequence: CAMGRGGTDTQYF.

This clone has a single count. This rearrangement joins TRBV25-1 to TRBJ2-5, with 10 bases aligning to TRBD2. The CDR3 has 14 amino acids. V dropped 3 bases and J dropped 4; count of bases not matched to a gene: 2. Germline V CDR1 and CDR2: MGHDK, SYGVNS. As DNA, the CDR3 is TGTGCCAGCAGTGACCGACTAGCGGGAGAGACCCAGTACTTC. This codes for CASSDRLAGETQYF. The full variable domain, its missing parts supplied by reference TRBV25-1 and TRBJ2-5, is EADIYQTPRYLVIGTGKKITLECSQTMGHDKMYWYQQDPGMELHLIHYSYGVNSTEKGDLSSESTVSRIRTEHFPLTLESARPSHTSQYLCASSDRLAGETQYFGPGTRLLVL.

The chain links TRBV2 to TRBJ1-2; the D gene is possibly TRBD1 (6 bases). Germline V gene sequence: CDR1 SNHLY, CDR2 FYNNEI. This CDR3 comprises 13 residues. The V end was cut by 1 base, the J end by 3 bases, with 6 bases between. CDR3 protein: CASSEGQDYGYTF. CDR3 nucleotide sequence: TGTGCCAGCAGTGAAGGACAGGACTATGGCTACACCTTC.

J is TRBJ2-7 and V is TRBV6-1, with TRBD1 as a possible D gene (6 bases). The CDR3 totals 14 residues. Germline lookup yields CDR1 MNHNS and CDR2 SASEGT. V lost 7 bases and J 3 bases, leaving 16 bases between the germline ends. CDR3 residues: CASTTYRVGYEQYF. The CDR3 coding sequence is TGTGCCAGCACGACCTACAGGGTTGGCTACGAGCAGTACTTC.

Concerning this clone itself: Other DNA sequences in this specimen translate into the identical CDR3. This rearrangement joins TRBV15 to TRBJ2-7; 8 bases are shared with TRBD1. The CDR3 has 15 amino acids. Trimming removed 0 bases from V and 4 bases from J; junction bases left unmatched: 5. CDR1 is LNHNV, CDR2 YYDKDF, per germline (reference sequence). The CDR3 nucleotides read TGTGCCACCAGCAGAGATCCTGGACAGGGATACGAGCAGTACTTC. As protein: CATSRDPGQGYEQYF.

This chain connects TRBV28 to TRBJ2-1; 9 bases line up with TRBD2. The CDR3 extends over 15 amino acids. Germline-derived CDR1 and CDR2 are MDHEN and SYDVKM. Germline trimming cut 4 bases from V and 4 bases from J; bases unmatched to any gene: 5. CDR3 in DNA: TGTGCCAGCAGTTCTGGACTAGCGATATACAATGAGCAGTTCTTC. Protein: CASSSGLAIYNEQFF. Complete variable domain (other parts from reference TRBV28 and TRBJ2-1): DVKVTQSSRYLVKRTGEKVFLECVQDMDHENMFWYRQDPGLGLRLIYFSYDVKMKEKGDIPEGYSVSREKKERFSLILESASTNQTSMYLCASSSGLAIYNEQFFGPGTRLTVL.

The rearrangement joins TRBV19 to TRBJ2-2; D not certain. The CDR3 extends over 13 amino acids. The germline gives CDR1 LNHDA, CDR2 SQIVND (reference sequence). Trimming took 4 bases from V and 7 from J, leaving 10 bases between them. The CDR3 DNA is TGTGCCAGTAGTACCCAGACCTACGGGGAGCTGTTTTTT. It is translated as CASSTQTYGELFF.

This sequence joins TRBV10-1 and TRBJ2-1; D unclear. The V and J ends lost 8 bases and 1 base respectively, with 9 bases between them. Germline values: CDR1 WNHNN, CDR2 SYGVQD (reference sequence). The CDR3 totals 13 residues. The CDR3 loop is CASAVISYNEQFF. DNA for the CDR3: TGCGCCAGCGCAGTTATTTCCTACAATGAGCAGTTCTTC.

The V gene is TRBV27, the J gene TRBJ1-2; D not certain. The length of the CDR3 is 21 residues. CDR1 and CDR2 (germline): MNHEY, SMNVEV (reference sequence). Trimming removed 6 bases at V and 2 bases at J, with 34 bases between. The DNA of the CDR3 is TGTGCCAGCAGCGTAAGACCCCCTCAAGGACTTCGGGCCCGTCAGAACTATGGCTACACCTTC. Encoded protein: CASSVRPPQGLRARQNYGYTF.

V is TRBV19 and J is TRBJ2-5, with 7 bases matching TRBD1. The trim removed 6 bases at V and 3 bases at J, leaving 10 bases unmatched. CDR3 length: 15 residues. Germline V gives CDR1 LNHDA, CDR2 SQIVND (reference sequence). The CDR3 DNA follows: TGTGCCAGTAGACCGACAGGGAGAAAGAAAGAGACCCAGTACTTC. Translation: CASRPTGRKKETQYF.

Notes on this clone: Other DNA sequences of this sample code for an identical CDR3. The J gene is TRBJ1-4, the V gene TRBV5-1; D unresolved. V lost 0 bases to trimming and J lost 0 bases, with 3 bases between them. The CDR3 runs to 14 residues. Looked up from germline, CDR1 is SGHRS and CDR2 is YFSETQ. The CDR3 bases are TGCGCCAGCAGCTTGGACACAACTAATGAAAAACTGTTTTTT. It encodes CASSLDTTNEKLFF.

The chain joins TRBV5-1 to TRBJ1-1; D gene uncertain. The V gene lost 1 base and the J gene lost 4 bases, with 14 bases spanning the gap. The CDR3 runs to 15 residues. Germline CDR1 is SGHRS and CDR2 is YFSETQ. Here the CDR3 DNA reads TGCGCCAGCAGCTTGATCTCGGAATTCGCCACTGAAGCTTTCTTT. Its translation is CASSLISEFATEAFF.

The chain links TRBV27 to TRBJ1-4; perhaps TRBD1 as D (5 bases). Trimming pared 4 bases from V and 5 bases from J, leaving 11 bases between. The germline V gene encodes CDR1 MNHEY and CDR2 SMNVEV (reference sequence). CDR3 length: 14 amino acids. CDR3 coding DNA: TGTGCCAGCAGTTATTTGTGGGGGAATGAAAAACTGTTTTTT. It specifies CASSYLWGNEKLFF.

The chain is built from TRBV11-2 and TRBJ2-3, with D unresolved. Deletions cut 1 base from V and 6 bases from J, with 5 bases between. CDR3 size: 12 residues. Germline V gene data show CDR1 as SGHAT and CDR2 as FQNNGV. The CDR3 DNA reads as TGTGCCAGCAGCTTAGTAGGGGATACGCAGTATTTT. Protein: CASSLVGDTQYF.

The rearrangement links TRBV27 to TRBJ2-6, with TRBD1 as a possible D gene (6 bases). Germline CDR1 and CDR2: MNHEY and SMNVEV (reference sequence). Trimming stripped 5 bases from V and 1 base from J, with 9 bases between. This CDR3 contains 15 residues. As DNA, the CDR3 is TGTGCCAGCAGTCAACAGGGATCTGGGGCCAACGTCCTGACTTTC. The encoded protein is CASSQQGSGANVLTF. Combining the CDR3 with reference TRBV27 and TRBJ2-6 gives the whole variable domain EAQVTQNPRYLITVTGKKLTVTCSQNMNHEYMSWYRQDPGLGLRQIYYSMNVEVTDKGDVPEGYKVSRKEKRNFPLILESPSPNQTSLYFCASSQQGSGANVLTFGAGSRLTVL.

This chain connects TRBV7-9 to TRBJ1-6, with D perhaps TRBD1 (6 bases). Germline CDR1 is SEHNR and CDR2 is FQNEAQ (reference sequence). V dropped 5 bases and J dropped 7 bases, with 18 bases sitting between them. The CDR3 is 16 amino acids. CDR3 in amino acids: CASSQLVPGGNSPLHF. DNA of the CDR3: TGTGCCAGCAGCCAATTAGTCCCCGGGGGCAATTCACCCCTCCACTTT. Full variable domain (missing parts from reference TRBV7-9 and TRBJ1-6): DTGVSQNPRHKITKRGQNVTFRCDPISEHNRLYWYRQTLGQGPEFLTYFQNEAQLEKSRLLSDRFSAERPKGSFSTLEIQRTEQGDSAMYLCASSQLVPGGNSPLHFGNGTRLTVT.

This chain uses TRBV19 with TRBJ2-5; 9 bases fit TRBD1. The CDR3 has 17 amino acids. V gave up 5 bases and J gave up 5 bases; unmatched junction bases: 15. Looked up from germline, CDR1 is LNHDA and CDR2 is SQIVND (reference sequence). The DNA for the CDR3 is TGTGCCAGTAGTCGGACCCCGGGACAGGGATTCGGGGAGACCCAGTACTTC. Amino acids: CASSRTPGQGFGETQYF.

This CDR3 reads CASRTDSTNEKLFF. DNA for the CDR3: TGTGCCAGCAGGACTGATTCAACTAATGAAAAACTGTTTTTT. The chain recombines TRBV7-8 with TRBJ1-4; D is unclear. In germline, CDR1 is SGHVS, CDR2 FQNEAQ. This CDR3 region has 14 residues. V lost 6 bases and J lost 0, with 8 bases in between. Looking up the rest from reference TRBV7-8 and TRBJ1-4 gives the full variable domain: GAGVSQSPRYKVAKRGQDVALRCDPISGHVSLFWYQQALGQGPEFLTYFQNEAQLDKSGLPSDRFFAERPEGSVSTLKIQRTQQEDSAVYLCASRTDSTNEKLFFGSGTQLSVL.

The J gene is TRBJ1-1, the V gene TRBV7-9, with D maybe TRBD1 (6 bases). V was cut by 5 bases and J by 5 bases, with 18 bases left in between. The CDR3 runs 15 residues. Germline V gene data show CDR1 as SEHNR and CDR2 as FQNEAQ (reference sequence). In DNA, the CDR3 is TGTGCCAGCAGCCCAAGCAGGGGCGGAGGGACTGAAGCTTTCTTT. Translating gives CASSPSRGGGTEAFF.

The chain couples TRBV2 to TRBJ2-1; TRBD2 matches 7 bases. V dropped 4 bases and J dropped 2; count of bases not matched to a gene: 5. Germline V gene lookup returns CDR1 SNHLY and CDR2 FYNNEI. There are 15 residues in the CDR3. CDR3 protein: CASSADSGAYNEQFF. The CDR3 nucleotides are TGTGCCAGCAGTGCCGACAGCGGGGCCTACAATGAGCAGTTCTTC.

The chain carries TRBV5-4 and TRBJ2-3; D gene ambiguous. Trimming left V 1 base short and J 0 bases short, with 6 bases between. Germline V CDR1 and CDR2: SGHNT, YYREEE (reference sequence). This CDR3 comprises 14 residues. The CDR3 bases are TGTGCCAGCAGCTTGACAGAAAGCACAGATACGCAGTATTTT. It translates to CASSLTESTDTQYF.

V gene TRBV9 combines with J gene TRBJ1-1; the D is unclear. Trimming took off 0 bases at V and 0 bases at J, with 9 bases between the two ends. CDR3 size: 15 residues. Germline CDR1 and CDR2: SGDLS and YYNGEE. CDR3 DNA sequence: TGTGCCAGCAGCGTAGGTGTCAGCATGAACACTGAAGCTTTCTTT. It specifies CASSVGVSMNTEAFF.

This clone was observed once. The chain employs TRBV6-1 and TRBJ1-2; D is unresolved. The CDR3 extends over 11 amino acids. The V and J ends lost 10 bases and 7 bases respectively, with 13 bases between them. Germline V gene data show CDR1 as MNHNS and CDR2 as SASEGT. The CDR3, as DNA: TGTGCCACCCCGACCGAGGGTGGCTACACCTTC. Encoded protein: CATPTEGGYTF.

The rearrangement uses TRBV5-1 and TRBJ1-1; 7 bases are a match to TRBD1. The CDR3 contains 15 residues. CDR1 and CDR2 (germline): SGHRS, YFSETQ. J lost 6 bases, V lost 3 bases, and 11 bases had no gene match. The CDR3 is CASSSLTGAVSEAFF. The CDR3, as DNA: TGCGCCAGCAGCTCCCTTACAGGGGCGGTGTCTGAAGCTTTCTTT. Full variable domain (rest looked up from reference TRBV5-1 and TRBJ1-1): KAGVTQTPRYLIKTRGQQVTLSCSPISGHRSVSWYQQTPGQGLQFLFEYFSETQRNKGNFPGRFSGRQFSNSRSEMNVSTLELGDSALYLCASSSLTGAVSEAFFGQGTRLTVV.